This is a list of T cell receptor beta chains from one sample in a study of T-cell reconstitution after alpha-beta-depleted transplantation in children. TCRdb processed the PCR reads anew with MiXCR; each CDR3 protein has one entry. The table shows approximately 400,000 distinct CDR3 sequences, with 11% occurring only once. The sequencing here drew on PBMCs from the stem cell graft donor, taken from the stem cell graft. All receptors come from a human donor who donated a stem cell graft to a child with acute myeloid leukemia. The CDR3 runs from the conserved cysteine through the conserved F or W.

V gene: TRBV7-9
CDR3 protein: CASARQGGQPQHF

V gene: TRBV20-1
CDR3 protein: CSASRDGGSDTQYF

V gene: TRBV6-1
CDR3 protein: CASSPIPANVLTF

V gene: TRBV4-2
CDR3 protein: CASSHLAGGNNEQFF

V gene: TRBV7-3
CDR3 protein: CASSSPAGTTNTGELFF

V gene: TRBV29-1
CDR3 protein: CSVEQGYMGEQYF

V gene: TRBV5-6
CDR3 protein: CASLPPGTGSNYGYTF

V gene: TRBV5-1
CDR3 protein: CASNLGSRAEETQYF

V gene: TRBV19
CDR3 protein: CASRGVIYNEQFF

V gene: TRBV30
CDR3 protein: CAWGVPGGTDTQYF

V gene: TRBV3-1
CDR3 protein: CASSQEMTTSHSTDTQYF

V gene: TRBV28
CDR3 protein: CASSLVKGGTEAFF

V gene: TRBV4-1
CDR3 protein: CASSQDYPGGVETQYF

V gene: TRBV12-3/TRBV12-4
CDR3 protein: CASSGIDGSLISYNEQFF

V gene: TRBV18
CDR3 protein: CASSPSGDNNQPQHF

V gene: TRBV9
CDR3 protein: CASSVGQARPTGANVLTF

V gene: TRBV10-3
CDR3 protein: CAISDYGGAGWETQYF

V gene: TRBV7-3
CDR3 protein: CASSQLNTGELFF

V gene: TRBV15
CDR3 protein: CATSIRFNEQFF

V gene: TRBV14
CDR3 protein: CASSPGGSIISYNEQFF

V gene: TRBV5-1
CDR3 protein: CASSFGTGVQPQHF

V gene: TRBV9
CDR3 protein: CASSVAQGKNEQFF

V gene: TRBV7-9
CDR3 protein: CASSYRGTINEQFF

V gene: TRBV7-2
CDR3 protein: CASTGTENGYTF

V gene: TRBV7-8
CDR3 protein: CASRGGRTETQYF

V gene: TRBV29-1
CDR3 protein: CSGADPGAFGNTIYF

V gene: TRBV5-5
CDR3 protein: CASSKLASGQGLETQYF

V gene: TRBV20-1
CDR3 protein: CSARKSGGWGPDTQYF

V gene: TRBV7-2
CDR3 protein: CASSPGLYEQYF

V gene: TRBV29-1
CDR3 protein: CSVTSTDTQYF

V gene: TRBV21-1
CDR3 protein: CASSKVRGPYSNQPQHF

V gene: TRBV29-1
CDR3 protein: CSVEGTSGSEQETQYF

V gene: TRBV20-1
CDR3 protein: CSALRAPREQYF

V gene: TRBV9
CDR3 protein: CASSVSGTGGTQYF

V gene: TRBV15
CDR3 protein: CATSRNRGPETQYF

V gene: TRBV7-6
CDR3 protein: CASSRTFFWGTDTQYF

V gene: TRBV29-1
CDR3 protein: CSARDSNTGELFF

V gene: TRBV5-1
CDR3 protein: CASSLALDPDTQYF

V gene: TRBV20-1
CDR3 protein: CSARSGRATSYEQYF

V gene: TRBV4-1
CDR3 protein: CASSQATTSSYNEQFF

V gene: TRBV29-1
CDR3 protein: CSVEQGGLGEAFF

V gene: TRBV15
CDR3 protein: CATNRGPDEKLFF

V gene: TRBV29-1
CDR3 protein: CSVILAGAADTQYF

V gene: TRBV20-1
CDR3 protein: CSAALANEQFF

V gene: TRBV29-1
CDR3 protein: CSAQTASDTEAFF

V gene: TRBV6-4
CDR3 protein: CASSNGTSGGADTQYF

V gene: TRBV7-8
CDR3 protein: CASTHRGLYGYTF

V gene: TRBV6-1
CDR3 protein: CAAQTSGGTDTQYF

V gene: TRBV6-1
CDR3 protein: CASSEGVSYNEQFF

V gene: TRBV20-1
CDR3 protein: CSARGPTGGETQYF

V gene: TRBV20-1
CDR3 protein: CSASLAASYNEQFF

V gene: TRBV12-3/TRBV12-4
CDR3 protein: CASSLDGVQPQHF

V gene: TRBV12-3/TRBV12-4
CDR3 protein: CASSPTGSYGYTF